This T cell receptor beta chain was sequenced in a study of shared clonotypes between healthy human individuals. The study's findings and limits: Only blood was sampled; tissue repertoires likely differ. Richness estimates generally favored naive over memory subsets.

A remark on this clone: No antigen is known for it.

The CDR3 extends over 15 amino acids. Trimming cost V 1 base and J 7 bases, with 17 bases left between them. The germline V gene encodes CDR1 GTSNPN and CDR2 SVGIG (reference sequence). The data were produced by immunoSEQ multiplex PCR, yet TCRdb's version contains in-frame clones alone and is incomplete. The sample records approximately 2.1 million clones, 93% being singletons. This sequence joins TRBV30 and TRBJ2-1, with D maybe TRBD2 (6 bases). What was sequenced was naive CD4+ T cells from PBMCs. Regarding subset: CD45RA+ positively selected. This clonotype originated in a young man in good health. Some clones in this sample may be carry-over from other donors' samples. The CDR3 region is CAWSAGTGGWNEQFF. The CDR3 DNA follows: TGTGCCTGGAGTGCCGGGACTGGGGGTTGGAATGAGCAGTTCTTC.